The rows below give T cell receptor beta chains drawn from one sample of a study of identical twins. MiXCR, applied by TCRdb to the 5' RACE reads, yields one record per CDR3 protein. The sample lists roughly 290,000 distinct CDR3 sequences; 9.5% were seen once. The same sample was also used in a study of yellow fever vaccine responses in identical twins.

Source material: CD8+ T cells sorted from blood. The receptors originated from a woman in her late teens or twenties in good health. Both conserved end residues are part of each CDR3. The D gene is left open where the match is weak. Some rows mark clone size as missing; the rest say once, few, many or name a class of expanded clone.

clone_size	d_call	j_call	v_call	cdr3_aa	cdr3_nt
many	NA	TRBJ1-2	TRBV27	CASRAGIPANYGYTF	TGTGCCAGCAGGGCAGGGATCCCGGCCAACTATGGCTACACCTTC
many	TRBD1	TRBJ2-7	TRBV12-3/TRBV12-4	CASSRDRVYEQYF	TGTGCCAGCAGCCGGGACAGGGTATACGAGCAGTACTTC
few	NA	TRBJ2-1	TRBV4-3	CASSQRIYNEQFF	TGCGCCAGCAGCCAACGTATCTACAATGAGCAGTTCTTC
few	TRBD2	TRBJ2-1	TRBV7-2	CASKVPGRANNEQFF	TGTGCCAGCAAGGTTCCCGGGAGGGCCAACAATGAGCAGTTCTTC
NA	NA	TRBJ2-5	TRBV5-1	CASSLGQNNQETQYF	TGCGCCAGCAGCTTGGGACAGAACAACCAAGAGACCCAGTACTTC
NA	TRBD2	TRBJ2-7	TRBV2	CASSEIAGWYEQYF	TGTGCCAGCAGTGAAATAGCGGGATGGTACGAGCAGTACTTC
many	TRBD1	TRBJ2-1	TRBV2	CASTTPGQGWHEQFF	TGTGCCAGTACTACTCCGGGACAGGGTTGGCATGAGCAGTTCTTC
NA	TRBD1	TRBJ2-5	TRBV5-1	CASSLWVGTGVEETQYF	TGCGCCAGCAGCTTGTGGGTCGGGACAGGGGTCGAAGAGACCCAGTACTTC
NA	TRBD2	TRBJ2-3	TRBV20-1	CSARGREAGGDTQYF	TGCAGTGCTAGGGGGAGGGAAGCGGGGGGAGATACGCAGTATTTT
few	NA	TRBJ2-1	TRBV29-1	CSVELRGGRGYEQFF	TGCAGCGTTGAATTAAGGGGGGGCCGCGGATATGAGCAGTTCTTC
few	NA	TRBJ2-1	TRBV30	CAWSVTGVNEQFF	TGTGCCTGGAGTGTAACCGGGGTCAATGAGCAGTTCTTC
NA	TRBD1	TRBJ1-2	TRBV7-9	CASSARTGPNYGYTF	TGTGCCAGCAGCGCCCGGACAGGGCCCAACTATGGCTACACCTTC
NA	NA	TRBJ2-7	TRBV20-1	CSARDYRLSSYEQYF	TGCAGTGCTAGAGATTATAGACTGAGCTCCTACGAGCAGTACTTC
many	NA	TRBJ2-1	TRBV20-1	CRILRGGYNNEQFF	TGCAGAATCCTTAGGGGGGGCTATAACAATGAGCAGTTCTTC
many	NA	TRBJ1-1	TRBV7-8	CASSHSVGRSSTEAFF	TGTGCCAGCAGCCACTCGGTGGGACGGAGTTCCACTGAAGCTTTCTTT
NA	NA	TRBJ1-1	TRBV6-2/TRBV6-3	CASSTRTGFDTEAFF	TGTGCCAGCAGTACCCGAACAGGGTTCGACACTGAAGCTTTCTTT
NA	NA	TRBJ2-2	TRBV29-1	CSVGGGRSTGELFF	TGCAGCGTTGGGGGAGGAAGGAGCACCGGGGAGCTGTTTTTT
many	TRBD1	TRBJ2-3	TRBV28	CASRATGQGWDTQYF	TGTGCCAGCAGGGCAACTGGACAGGGATGGGATACGCAGTATTTT
NA	NA	TRBJ2-7	TRBV6-5	CASSYGGRFADERYF	TGTGCCAGCAGTTATGGGGGGCGATTTGCCGACGAGCGGTACTTC
few	TRBD2	TRBJ2-1	TRBV3-1	CASSRYGGLADNEQFF	TGTGCCAGCAGCCGATATGGGGGACTAGCGGATAATGAGCAGTTCTTC
many	NA	TRBJ2-7	TRBV4-3	CASSSVGMGEQYF	TGCGCCAGCAGCTCCGTGGGGATGGGCGAGCAGTACTTC
few	NA	TRBJ2-5	TRBV7-9	CASSRLGRVGQETQYF	TGTGCCAGCAGCCGGCTAGGAAGGGTAGGCCAAGAGACCCAGTACTTC
few	TRBD1	TRBJ2-7	TRBV11-2	CASSSRDSLLEQYF	TGTGCCAGCAGCTCCCGGGACAGCCTTCTTGAGCAGTACTTC
NA	NA	TRBJ1-1	TRBV4-1	CASSQDIGWNTEAFF	TGCGCCAGCAGCCAAGATATCGGTTGGAACACTGAAGCTTTCTTT
many	NA	TRBJ2-5	TRBV6-5	CASADPSETQYF	TGTGCCAGCGCGGATCCTTCGGAGACCCAGTACTTC
NA	TRBD2	TRBJ2-2	TRBV30	CAWSVRGRGTGELFF	TGTGCCTGGAGTGTACGCGGGAGGGGCACCGGGGAGCTGTTTTTT
NA	NA	TRBJ1-4	TRBV7-9	CASSPAGAPELFF	TGTGCCAGCAGCCCCGCCGGGGCCCCGGAACTGTTTTTT
many	NA	TRBJ2-7	TRBV7-9	CASSLDLKDYEQYF	TGTGCCAGCAGCTTAGACCTGAAGGACTACGAGCAGTACTTC
NA	TRBD1	TRBJ2-7	TRBV28	CASRTGLTYEQYF	TGTGCCAGCCGGACAGGGTTAACCTACGAGCAGTACTTC
few	NA	TRBJ2-1	TRBV11-2	CASSLPWIGQFF	TGTGCCAGCAGCTTACCTTGGATCGGGCAGTTCTTC
many	TRBD1	TRBJ2-7	TRBV5-1	CASSQTGSGEQYF	TGCGCCAGCAGCCAGACAGGGTCAGGCGAGCAGTACTTC
many	NA	TRBJ2-5	TRBV28	CASSLFPWGPHYQETQYF	TGTGCCAGCAGTTTATTTCCTTGGGGGCCTCACTACCAAGAGACCCAGTACTTC
NA	TRBD1	TRBJ2-2	TRBV20-1	CSARAAGETGGFTGELFF	TGCAGTGCTAGAGCAGCCGGCGAGACAGGGGGCTTCACCGGGGAGCTGTTTTTT
many	TRBD2	TRBJ2-1	TRBV18	CASSPEGLGFNEQFF	TGTGCCAGCTCACCAGAGGGACTAGGGTTCAATGAGCAGTTCTTC
many	NA	TRBJ2-5	TRBV2	CASRPHAQETQYF	TGTGCCAGCAGGCCCCACGCCCAAGAGACCCAGTACTTC
NA	NA	TRBJ2-7	TRBV12-3/TRBV12-4	CASSFFPDSSYEQYF	TGTGCCAGCAGTTTCTTTCCGGACAGCTCCTACGAGCAGTACTTC
few	NA	TRBJ2-7	TRBV6-6	CASSYGAGDEQYF	TGTGCCAGCAGTTACGGAGCTGGGGATGAGCAGTACTTC
many	NA	TRBJ1-2	TRBV3-1	CASSQVSGTAAGYTF	TGTGCCAGCAGCCAAGTATCCGGGACGGCTGCCGGCTACACCTTC
many	NA	TRBJ2-1	TRBV5-8	CASNPSGISYNEQFF	TGTGCCAGCAACCCCTCCGGGATTTCCTACAATGAGCAGTTCTTC
many	NA	TRBJ1-2	TRBV3-1	CASSQDEDHATLYGYTF	TGTGCCAGCAGCCAAGATGAGGACCACGCGACCTTATATGGCTACACCTTC
many	NA	TRBJ2-2	TRBV6-4	CASMGDSNTGELFF	TGTGCCAGCATGGGGGACTCGAACACCGGGGAGCTGTTTTTT
NA	TRBD1	TRBJ2-3	TRBV7-8	CASSFDRDRPTDTQYF	TGTGCCAGCAGCTTTGACCGGGACAGGCCTACAGATACGCAGTATTTT
many	TRBD2	TRBJ2-7	TRBV20-1	CSASIAGGIYEQYF	TGCAGTGCTAGTATAGCGGGAGGAATCTACGAGCAGTACTTC
few	NA	TRBJ2-5	TRBV7-2	CASSLDPLADGETQYF	TGTGCCAGCAGCTTAGATCCACTAGCAGATGGGGAGACCCAGTACTTC
few	NA	TRBJ2-5	TRBV7-3	CASRQNTGTETQYF	TGTGCCAGCAGGCAAAATACAGGGACTGAGACCCAGTACTTC
NA	NA	TRBJ2-5	TRBV7-9	CASSLIPTRAETQYF	TGTGCCAGCAGCTTAATTCCGACCCGAGCGGAGACCCAGTACTTC
NA	NA	TRBJ1-1	TRBV27	CASSLSSPNTEAFF	TGTGCCAGCAGTTTATCGAGTCCGAACACTGAAGCTTTCTTT
NA	TRBD1	TRBJ1-4	TRBV4-3	CASSQDPRQGTNEKLFF	TGCGCCAGCAGCCAAGACCCCCGACAGGGGACTAATGAAAAACTGTTTTTT